The source of this T cell receptor (beta chain) is a study of human T cells and chemical hapten exposure. Findings of the study overall: TCRs exceeding a frequency of 1 in 1000 stayed unchanged under DPC sensitization.

Time point in this sample: patch test 2, 6 weeks after DPC sensitization. Treatment reported: therapeutic diphenylcyclopropenone sensitization with weekly scalp DPC. Extraction of total RNA was performed on unfractionated whole blood. Each CDR3 protein is one row after TCRdb ran MiXCR on the RACE reads. This repertoire shows around 360,000 distinct CDR3 sequences, more than 5% found once; its top ten account for 4.5% to 6%. Looked up from germline, CDR1 is MNHEY and CDR2 is SMNVEV (reference sequence). Trimming shortened V by 3 bases and J by 4 bases, and 12 bases separated the two germline ends. The CDR3 contains 14 residues. Comments on this clonotype: The antigen is unknown.

The sample consisted of whole blood, taken in connection with sensitization to the hapten diphenylcyclopropenone (DPC). The receptor was derived from a woman between 18 and 29 years old with alopecia areata. Some clones in this sample may be carry-over from other donors' samples. The chain uses TRBV27 and TRBJ1-2, with D possibly matching TRBD1 (5 bases). The CDR3 bases are TGTGCCAGCAGTTTTCGAGGGGCGGGCTATGGCTACACCTTC. Amino acid sequence: CASSFRGAGYGYTF.